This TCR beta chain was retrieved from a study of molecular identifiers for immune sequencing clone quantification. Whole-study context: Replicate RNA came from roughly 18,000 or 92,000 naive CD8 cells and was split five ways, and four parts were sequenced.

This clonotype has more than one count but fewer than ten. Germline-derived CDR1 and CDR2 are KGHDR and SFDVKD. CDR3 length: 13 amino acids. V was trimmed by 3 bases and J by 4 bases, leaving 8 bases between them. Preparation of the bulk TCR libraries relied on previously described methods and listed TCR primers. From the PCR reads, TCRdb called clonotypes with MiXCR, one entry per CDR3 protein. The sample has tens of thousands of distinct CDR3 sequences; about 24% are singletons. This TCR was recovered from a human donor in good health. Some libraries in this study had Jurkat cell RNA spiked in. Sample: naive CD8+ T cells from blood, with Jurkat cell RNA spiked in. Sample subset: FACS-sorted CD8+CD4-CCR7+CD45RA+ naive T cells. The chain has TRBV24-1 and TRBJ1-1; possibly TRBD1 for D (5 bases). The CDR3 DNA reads TGTGCCACCAGTGATGGGGGGGGCACTGAAGCTTTCTTT. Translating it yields CATSDGGGTEAFF.